This T cell receptor (beta chain) was captured by sequencing in a study of CD8+CD57+ T cells in acquired aplastic anemia. Study overall: Around 3.5 ug was the average amount of DNA from sorted CD4+ and CD8+ cells. Study-level results: Patients and controls shared 25 to 30 CD8+ CDR3 sequences.

CDR3 and TCR beta VDJ profiling relied on genomic DNA as the template. TCRdb independently ran MiXCR on the reads; one entry per CDR3 protein. The sample records 200,000 to 300,000 distinct CDR3 sequences, around 46% being singletons. Whoever was chosen for sequencing had shown CD8+CD57+ cell expansion by flow cytometry. Patients uniformly had severe acquired aplastic anemia. Blood came from patients not yet given any therapy. In regard to this clonotype: The antigen is unknown. Since a much larger clone is just one base distant, this may be a read error.

Sequenced input: sorted CD4+, CD8+, or CD8+CD57+ T cells (not recorded which) from PBMCs. The clonotype was recovered from a human donor with aplastic anemia.

CDR3 coding DNA: TGTGCCAGCGGTCCCCCCGGGGCCCAGTACTTC. Translation: CASGPPGAQYF. This rearrangement joins TRBV6-5 to TRBJ2-5; D might be TRBD2 (5 bases). The CDR3 runs to 11 residues. The germline V gene has CDR1 MNHEY and CDR2 SVGAGI. Trimming took off 8 bases at V and 9 bases at J, with 13 bases between the two ends.